This TCR beta chain was recovered during a study of tumour-infiltrating T cells in Burkitt lymphoma. About the study: Patients covered every epidemiological subtype of Burkitt lymphoma. General study points: Several public clonotypes were shared across many Burkitt lymphoma patients.

This clone was seen a few times. Its specificity is unknown. The CDR3 has 15 residues. Germline V lookup: CDR1 MNHNS, CDR2 SASEGT. The V and J ends lost 3 bases and 5 bases respectively, with 16 bases between them. Method: immunoSEQ multiplex PCR; TCRdb's copy keeps in-frame clones and lacks some. The data show tens of thousands of clones, roughly 30% seen once. Material: tumor tissue. This TCR derives from a human donor with Burkitt lymphoma. The V call is TRBV6-1, the J call TRBJ2-5; D is unresolved. Written as DNA, the CDR3 is TGTGCCAGCAGTGAGGGCAGGAACCTAGGGGAGACCCAGTACTTC. This codes for CASSEGRNLGETQYF.